This paragraph covers one T cell receptor (beta chain) sequence. Its antigen is unidentified. Profiled with immunoSEQ multiplex PCR; TCRdb holds only in-frame clones, not every one. This sample carries some 650,000 clones, almost 97% of them seen once, and the ten largest clones take about 0.057%. The donor cohort consisted entirely of Caucasian adults residing in Nashville, Tennessee. Germline CDR1 ENHRY, CDR2 SYGVKD. CDR3 length: 14 residues. V lost 2 bases to trimming and J lost 4 bases, with 12 bases between them. This entry is derived from a study of shared clonotypes between healthy human individuals. Whole-study findings and limits: It was expected that sequencing depth would affect clonotype sharing among donors. All-four-donor shared clonotypes had higher generation probabilities than non-shared clonotypes did.

The TCR sequence derives from a woman aged 25-40 years in good health. Sequencing was carried out using naive CD4+ T cells sorted from blood. Specified subset: CD45RA+ positively selected. The gene calls are TRBV10-3 and TRBJ2-7, with D perhaps given as TRBD1 or TRBD2 (6 bases each). The CDR3 spells CAISEVRGAYEQYF. Written as DNA, the CDR3 is TGTGCCATCAGTGAGGTTAGGGGGGCTTACGAGCAGTACTTC.